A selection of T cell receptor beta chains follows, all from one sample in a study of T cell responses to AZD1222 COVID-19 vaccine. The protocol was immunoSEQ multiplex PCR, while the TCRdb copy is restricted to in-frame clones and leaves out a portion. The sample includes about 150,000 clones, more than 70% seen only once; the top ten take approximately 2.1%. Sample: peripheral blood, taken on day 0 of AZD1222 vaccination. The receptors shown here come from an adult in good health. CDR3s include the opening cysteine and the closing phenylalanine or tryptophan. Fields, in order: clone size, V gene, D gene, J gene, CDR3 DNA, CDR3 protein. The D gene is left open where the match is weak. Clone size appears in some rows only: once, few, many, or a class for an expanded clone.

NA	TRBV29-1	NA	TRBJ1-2	TGCAGCGTCCTGGGGGGGGCCTATGGCTACACCTTC	CSVLGGAYGYTF
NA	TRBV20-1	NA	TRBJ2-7	TGCAGTGCTAGCGGATCCTACGAGCAGTACTTC	CSASGSYEQYF
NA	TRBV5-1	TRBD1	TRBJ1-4	TGCGCCAGCAGACAGGGGATAGATGAAAAACTGTTTTTT	CASRQGIDEKLFF
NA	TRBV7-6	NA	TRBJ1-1	TGTGCCAGCAGCTTCAACCGGGACTTGAACACTGAAGCTTTCTTT	CASSFNRDLNTEAFF
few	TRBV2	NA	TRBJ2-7	TGTGCCAGCCTGATGGGGGAGATTAACCGGTACTTC	CASLMGEINRYF
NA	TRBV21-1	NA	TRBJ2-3	TGTGCCAGCAGCAAAGTTACAGCCAAAGCCTATAGCACAGATACGCAGTATTTT	CASSKVTAKAYSTDTQYF
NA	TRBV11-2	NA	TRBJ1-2	TGTGCCAGCAGCTTAAGCGACAGGCTCTATGGCTACACCTTC	CASSLSDRLYGYTF
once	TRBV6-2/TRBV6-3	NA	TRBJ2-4	TGTGCCAGCAGTCACCGGCGGTTAGCCAAAAACATTCAGTACTTC	CASSHRRLAKNIQYF
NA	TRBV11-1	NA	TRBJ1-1	TGTGCCAGCAGCGTTGCGGGGGGTACGACTGAAGCTTTCTTT	CASSVAGGTTEAFF
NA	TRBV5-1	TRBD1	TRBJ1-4	TGCGCCAGCAGCGTCGGACAGGGGCCTAATGAAAAACTGTTTTTT	CASSVGQGPNEKLFF
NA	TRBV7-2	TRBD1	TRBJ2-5	TGTGCCAGCAGCTTCGACAGGGGCCGAGAGACCCAGTACTTC	CASSFDRGRETQYF
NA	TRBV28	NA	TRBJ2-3	TGTGCCAGCAGTTTATCTGGAACGCAGTATTTT	CASSLSGTQYF
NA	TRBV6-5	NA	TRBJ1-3	TGTGCCAGCAGCCTATATACAGGGCCTGGAAACACCATATATTTT	CASSLYTGPGNTIYF
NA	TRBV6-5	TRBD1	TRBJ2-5	TGTGCCAGCAGTTACCCAGGGACAGCCCAAGAGACCCAGTACTTC	CASSYPGTAQETQYF
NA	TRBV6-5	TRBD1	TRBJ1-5	TGTGCCAGCAGGACGACAGGGGGCGTCAATCAGCCCCAGCATTTT	CASRTTGGVNQPQHF
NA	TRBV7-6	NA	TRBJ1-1	TGTGCCAGCAGCTTAAGTCAGGGTCCGAACACTGAAGCTTTCTTT	CASSLSQGPNTEAFF
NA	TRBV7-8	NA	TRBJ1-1	TGTGCCAGCAGCTTATATGAAGGGTCCACTGAAGCTTTCTTT	CASSLYEGSTEAFF
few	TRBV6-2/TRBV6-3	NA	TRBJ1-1	TGTGCCAGCAGTGCGACAGAGAACACTGAAGCTTTCTTT	CASSATENTEAFF
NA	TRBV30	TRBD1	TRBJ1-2	TGTGCCTGGAGTGTACTCAGGGGGCTCGGTGGCTACACCTTC	CAWSVLRGLGGYTF
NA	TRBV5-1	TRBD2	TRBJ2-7	TGCGCCAGCAGCTTGGTGGCAGGGAGGGAGGGGGAGCAGTACTTC	CASSLVAGREGEQYF
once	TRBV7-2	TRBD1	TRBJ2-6	TGTGCCAGCAGCTTAGCCCCGACAGGGACCGGAGGGGCCAACGTCCTGACTTTC	CASSLAPTGTGGANVLTF
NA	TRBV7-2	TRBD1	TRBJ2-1	TGTGCCAGCAGCCCGCTAACGACAGGGATCAATGAGCAGTTCTTC	CASSPLTTGINEQFF
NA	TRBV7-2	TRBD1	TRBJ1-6	TGTGCCAGCAACCAACCGGGACAGGGTTACTCCTATAATTCACCCCTCCACTTT	CASNQPGQGYSYNSPLHF
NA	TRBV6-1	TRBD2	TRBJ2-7	TGTGCCAGCAGTGAAGCGCGACTAGCGACTTCGGGGAACGAGCAGTACTTC	CASSEARLATSGNEQYF
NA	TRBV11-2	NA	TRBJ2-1	TGTGCCAGCAGTTCCCGGGCGGGGAGCTCCTACAATGAGCAGTTCTTC	CASSSRAGSSYNEQFF
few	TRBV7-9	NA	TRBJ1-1	TGTGCCAGCAGCTCACAGGGGAACACTGAAGCTTTCTTT	CASSSQGNTEAFF
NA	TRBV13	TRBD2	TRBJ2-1	TGTGCCAGCAGCTTAAGTCTAGCGGGAGTCAATGAGCAGTTCTTC	CASSLSLAGVNEQFF
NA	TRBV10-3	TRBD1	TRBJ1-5	TGTGCCATCAGTGAGGGGACAGGGAGTCAGCCCCAGCATTTT	CAISEGTGSQPQHF
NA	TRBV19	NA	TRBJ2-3	TGTGCCTGTTCCTTAGTACAGGGAGGTCCAGATACGCAGTATTTT	CACSLVQGGPDTQYF
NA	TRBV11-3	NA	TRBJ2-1	TGTGCCAGCAGCTTCCACCCCGAGGGGCGTCAATTCTTC	CASSFHPEGRQFF
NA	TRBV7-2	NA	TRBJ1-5	TGTGCCAGCAGCTTACCTAGAGGGCCCCAGCATTTT	CASSLPRGPQHF
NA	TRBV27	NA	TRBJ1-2	TGTGCCAGCAGTTTATCGGCCCCGACTAACTATGGCTACACCTTC	CASSLSAPTNYGYTF
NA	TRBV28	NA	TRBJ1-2	TGTGCCAGCAGTTTAATCGGGCAGGGAGGCTACACCTTC	CASSLIGQGGYTF
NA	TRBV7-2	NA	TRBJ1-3	TGTGCCAGCAGCTTAGGGGGGGCTGGAAACACCATATATTTT	CASSLGGAGNTIYF
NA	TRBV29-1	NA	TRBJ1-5	TGCAGCGTTAGCCAGGGTAGCAATCAGCCCCAGCATTTT	CSVSQGSNQPQHF
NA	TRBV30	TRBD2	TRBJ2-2	TGTGCCTGGAGTCGGACTAGCGGGAAAGGTACCGGGGAGCTGTTTTTT	CAWSRTSGKGTGELFF
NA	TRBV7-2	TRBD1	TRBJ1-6	TGTGCCAGCAGCTTAGGACAGGGGGCGAATTCACCCCTCCACTTT	CASSLGQGANSPLHF
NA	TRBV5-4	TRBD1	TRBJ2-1	TGTGCCAGCAGCGTACAAGGGACAGGGGACAATGAGCAGTTCTTC	CASSVQGTGDNEQFF
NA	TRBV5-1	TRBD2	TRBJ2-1	TGCGCCAGCAGCCAGCCGGGACTAGCGGGAGCCATTTACAATGAGCAGTTCTTC	CASSQPGLAGAIYNEQFF
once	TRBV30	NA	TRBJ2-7	TGTGCCTGGAGTGGCCGGACAGAGTACGAGCAGTACTTC	CAWSGRTEYEQYF
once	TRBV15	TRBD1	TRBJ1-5	TGTGCCACCAGCAGCCCCGGGACAGCGCAGCCCCAGCATTTT	CATSSPGTAQPQHF
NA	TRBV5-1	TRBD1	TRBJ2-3	TGCGCCAGCAGCTCCGGACAGGGGAAGCCAGATACGCAGTATTTT	CASSSGQGKPDTQYF
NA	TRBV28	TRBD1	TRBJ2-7	TGTGCCAGCAGTCGGACAGGGGCGGGGAGGTCCTACGAGCAGTACTTC	CASSRTGAGRSYEQYF
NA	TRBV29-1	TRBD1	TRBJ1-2	TGCAGCGTTGGACAGGGGGGGAACTATGGCTACACCTTC	CSVGQGGNYGYTF
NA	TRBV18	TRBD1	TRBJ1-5	TGTGCCAGCTCAGAAAGCACAGGGGACTATCAGCCCCAGCATTTT	CASSESTGDYQPQHF
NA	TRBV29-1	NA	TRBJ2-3	TGCAGCGTTATGACGGGTTACACAGATACGCAGTATTTT	CSVMTGYTDTQYF
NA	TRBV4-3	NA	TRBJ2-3	TGCGCCAGCAGCCAAGGGGGGCTTACCCGTCTGGACACAGATACGCAGTATTTT	CASSQGGLTRLDTDTQYF
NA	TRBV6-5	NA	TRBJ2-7	TGTGCCAGCAGCTATAAAACGACAATCTCCGAGCAGTACTTC	CASSYKTTISEQYF
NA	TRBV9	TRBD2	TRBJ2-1	TGTGCCAGCAGCGTAGATAGTGGGAGGGTCGGCAATGAGCAGTTCTTC	CASSVDSGRVGNEQFF
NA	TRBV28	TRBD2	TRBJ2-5	TGTGCCAGTGAGACTAGCGGGAATAGCCAAGAGACCCAGTACTTC	CASETSGNSQETQYF
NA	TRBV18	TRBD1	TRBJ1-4	TGTGCCAGCTCAGCGTCCGGGACAGGGGTGCGCAAGGGAAATGAAAAACTGTTTTTT	CASSASGTGVRKGNEKLFF